Included here is one T cell receptor (beta chain) sequence, with context. Its antigen is unknown. The data originate from a study of T cell repertoires and HLA-DP antigens. Whole-study context: In vitro CD4+ alloreactivity was against HeLa-presented HLA-DP.

General observations from the study: Average cumulative frequency of previously undetected clones was 35% to 40% against one allele and more than 50% against the other. Naive and memory CD4+ repertoires were not analysed separately. A non-physiological HeLa system presented antigen to total CD4+ responders.

Measured with immunoSEQ multiplex PCR; TCRdb has only the in-frame clones, and not every one. Of around 100,000 clones detected, about 91% appear once; the ten largest clones hold about 0.27%. The receptor was derived from a young woman in good health and CMV-seronegative. The sample was CD4+ T cells from PBMCs.

The CDR3 sequence is CASSELGARLGYTF. CDR3 in DNA: TGTGCCAGCAGTGAATTGGGGGCCAGGCTGGGCTACACCTTC. The V gene is TRBV2, the J gene TRBJ1-2; tentative D call: TRBD1 (6 bases). Germline V gene sequence: CDR1 SNHLY, CDR2 FYNNEI. The CDR3 runs 14 residues. Trimming stripped 2 bases from V and 8 bases from J, with 15 bases between.